The T cell receptor (beta chain) under discussion was sequenced for a study of blood T cells in healthy people across ages. Study-level points and caveats: There was a strong correlation between TCR beta diversity and naive T cell percentage. In long-lived donors, naive CD4+ cell counts and diversity exceeded those of aged donors.

Comment on this clonotype: Its antigen is still unknown.

Donors gave ten milliliters of peripheral blood apiece. Per sample, no less than 5 micrograms of total RNA were extracted. PCR was performed a second time for roughly 7 to 11 cycles using a sample-barcoded 5' primer and a J-beta primer mix. TCRdb re-called the 5' RACE reads through MiXCR, storing one row per CDR3 protein. The profile shows fewer than 2,000,000 distinct CDR3 sequences, roughly 32% of them singletons. The V end was cut by 0 bases, the J end by 6 bases, with 8 bases between. CDR3 length: 13 residues. Germline CDR1 and CDR2: SGHTA and FQGNSA. The chain recombines TRBV7-2 with TRBJ2-5, with D hard to call. The source of this sequence is a young woman in good health. Sequencing input: blood. The CDR3, as DNA: TGTGCCAGCAGCTTAGCGGAGAAGCAGACCCAGTACTTC. Amino acids: CASSLAEKQTQYF.